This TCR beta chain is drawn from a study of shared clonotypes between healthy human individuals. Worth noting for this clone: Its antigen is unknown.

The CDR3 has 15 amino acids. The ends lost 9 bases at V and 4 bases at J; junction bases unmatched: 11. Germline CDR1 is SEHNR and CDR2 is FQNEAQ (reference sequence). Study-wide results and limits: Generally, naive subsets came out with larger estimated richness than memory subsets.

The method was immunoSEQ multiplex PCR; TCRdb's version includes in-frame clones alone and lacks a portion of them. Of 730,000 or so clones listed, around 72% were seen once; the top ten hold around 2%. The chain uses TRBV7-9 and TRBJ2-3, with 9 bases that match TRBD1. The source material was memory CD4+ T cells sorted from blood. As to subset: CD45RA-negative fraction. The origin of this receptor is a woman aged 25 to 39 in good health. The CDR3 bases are TGTGCCAGTCGTCGACAGGGGGTATTCCCAGATACGCAGTATTTT. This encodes CASRRQGVFPDTQYF.